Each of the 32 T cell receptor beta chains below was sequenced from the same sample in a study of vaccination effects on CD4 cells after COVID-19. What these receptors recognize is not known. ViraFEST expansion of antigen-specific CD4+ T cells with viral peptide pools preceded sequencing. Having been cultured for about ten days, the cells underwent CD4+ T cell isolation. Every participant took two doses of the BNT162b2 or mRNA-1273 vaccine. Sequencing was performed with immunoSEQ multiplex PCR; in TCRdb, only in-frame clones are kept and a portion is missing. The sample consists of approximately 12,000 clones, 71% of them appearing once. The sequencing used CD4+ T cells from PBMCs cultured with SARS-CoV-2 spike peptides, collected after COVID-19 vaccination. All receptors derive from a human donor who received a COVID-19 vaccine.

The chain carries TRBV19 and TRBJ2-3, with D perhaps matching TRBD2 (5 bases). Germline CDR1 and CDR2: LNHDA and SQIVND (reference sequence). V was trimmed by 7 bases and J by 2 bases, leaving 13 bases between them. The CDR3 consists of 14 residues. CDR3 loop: CASKGADHTDTQYF. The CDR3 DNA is TGTGCCAGTAAGGGAGCGGACCACACAGATACGCAGTATTTT. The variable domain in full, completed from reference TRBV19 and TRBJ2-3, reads DGGITQSPKYLFRKEGQNVTLSCEQNLNHDAMYWYRQDPGQGLRLIYYSQIVNDFQKGDIAEGYSVSREKKESFPLTVTSAQKNPTAFYLCASKGADHTDTQYFGPGTRLTVL.

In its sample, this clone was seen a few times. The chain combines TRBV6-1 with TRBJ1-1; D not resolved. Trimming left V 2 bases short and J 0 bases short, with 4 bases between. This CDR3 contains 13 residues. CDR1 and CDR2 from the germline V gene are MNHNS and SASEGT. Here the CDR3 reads CASSESMNTEAFF. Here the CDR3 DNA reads TGTGCCAGCAGTGAATCGATGAACACTGAAGCTTTCTTT.

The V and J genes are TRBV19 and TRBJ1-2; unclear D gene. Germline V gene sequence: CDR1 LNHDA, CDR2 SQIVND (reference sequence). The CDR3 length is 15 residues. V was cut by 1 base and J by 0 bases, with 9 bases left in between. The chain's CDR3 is CASSIGWASNYGYTF. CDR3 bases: TGTGCCAGTAGTATAGGATGGGCCTCTAACTATGGCTACACCTTC.

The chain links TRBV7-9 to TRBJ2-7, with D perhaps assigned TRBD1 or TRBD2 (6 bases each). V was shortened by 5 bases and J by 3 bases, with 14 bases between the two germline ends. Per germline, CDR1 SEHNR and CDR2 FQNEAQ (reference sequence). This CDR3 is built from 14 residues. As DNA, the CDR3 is TGTGCCAGCAGCCGGGGGCCGGGTCACTACGAGCAGTACTTC. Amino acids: CASSRGPGHYEQYF.

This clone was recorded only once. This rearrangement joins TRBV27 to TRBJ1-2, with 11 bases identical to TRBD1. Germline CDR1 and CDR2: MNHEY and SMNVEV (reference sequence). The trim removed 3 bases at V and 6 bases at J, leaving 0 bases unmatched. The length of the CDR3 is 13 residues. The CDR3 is CASSLDRGHGYTF. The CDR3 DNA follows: TGTGCCAGCAGTTTGGACAGGGGGCATGGCTACACCTTC.

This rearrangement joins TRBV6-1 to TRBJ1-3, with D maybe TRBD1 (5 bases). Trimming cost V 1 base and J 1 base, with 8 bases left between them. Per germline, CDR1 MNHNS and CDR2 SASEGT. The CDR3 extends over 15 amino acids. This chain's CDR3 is CASSEVEGSGNTIYF. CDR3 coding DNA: TGTGCCAGCAGTGAAGTAGAGGGGTCTGGAAACACCATATATTTT.

The CDR3 bases are TGTGCCAGCAGTTCCCCACAGGGTAACGGCTACACCTTC. Translation: CASSSPQGNGYTF. The rearrangement joins TRBV6-5 to TRBJ1-2; TRBD1 is a possible D gene (6 bases). Trimming left V 4 bases short and J 8 bases short, with 14 bases between. This CDR3 region has 13 residues. Per germline, CDR1 MNHEY and CDR2 SVGAGI.

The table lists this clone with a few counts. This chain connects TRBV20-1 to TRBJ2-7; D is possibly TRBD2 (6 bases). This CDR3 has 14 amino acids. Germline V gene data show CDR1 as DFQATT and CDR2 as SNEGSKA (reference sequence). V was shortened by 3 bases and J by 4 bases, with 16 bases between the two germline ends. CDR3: CSASQLATPYEQYF. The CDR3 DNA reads TGCAGTGCTAGTCAGCTAGCGACTCCTTACGAGCAGTACTTC.

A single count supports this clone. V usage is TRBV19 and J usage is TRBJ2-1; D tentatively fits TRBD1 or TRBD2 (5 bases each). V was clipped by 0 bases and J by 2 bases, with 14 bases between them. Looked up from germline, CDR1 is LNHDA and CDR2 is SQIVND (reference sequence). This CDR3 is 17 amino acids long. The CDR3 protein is CASSIDNARGAYNEQFF. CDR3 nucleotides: TGTGCCAGTAGTATAGATAATGCAAGAGGGGCCTACAATGAGCAGTTCTTC.

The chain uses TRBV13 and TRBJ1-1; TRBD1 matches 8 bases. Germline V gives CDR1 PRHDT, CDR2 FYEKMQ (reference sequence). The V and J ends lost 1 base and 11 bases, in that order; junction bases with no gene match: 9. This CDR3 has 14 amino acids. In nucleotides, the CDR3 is TGTGCCAGCAGCTTAGTGGGCCGGACAGGGCGGGCTTTCTTT. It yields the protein CASSLVGRTGRAFF.

The CDR3 nucleotides read TGTGCCAGCAGCACCCAGATCCGCAGGGGGCGTATCAACAATGAGCAGTTCTTC. It codes for CASSTQIRRGRINNEQFF. The chain is built from TRBV7-2 and TRBJ2-1; 8 bases are shared with TRBD1. The CDR3 totals 18 residues. After removal of 5 bases from V and 5 bases from J, the junction contained 17 bases not matched to a gene. Looked up from germline, CDR1 is SGHTA and CDR2 is FQGNSA. Filled out from reference TRBV7-2 and TRBJ2-1, the complete variable domain reads GAGVSQSPSNKVTEKGKDVELRCDPISGHTALYWYRQSLGQGLEFLIYFQGNSAPDKSGLPSDRFSAERTGGSVSTLTIQRTQQEDSAVYLCASSTQIRRGRINNEQFFGPGTRLTVL.

The CDR3 sequence: CASSPTGGVETQYF. Written as DNA, the CDR3 is TGTGCCAGTAGCCCGACAGGGGGTGTTGAGACCCAGTACTTC. The rearrangement joins TRBV19 to TRBJ2-5; 9 positions agree with TRBD1. Trimming took 6 bases from V and 5 from J; bases not matched to a gene: 7. The CDR3 spans 14 residues. Germline loops: CDR1 LNHDA, CDR2 SQIVND (reference sequence).

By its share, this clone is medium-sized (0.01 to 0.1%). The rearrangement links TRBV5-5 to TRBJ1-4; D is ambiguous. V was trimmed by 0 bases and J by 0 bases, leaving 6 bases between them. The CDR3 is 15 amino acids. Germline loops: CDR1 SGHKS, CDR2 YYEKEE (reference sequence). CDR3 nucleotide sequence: TGTGCCAGCAGCTTGGAAGGTACAACTAATGAAAAACTGTTTTTT. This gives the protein CASSLEGTTNEKLFF.

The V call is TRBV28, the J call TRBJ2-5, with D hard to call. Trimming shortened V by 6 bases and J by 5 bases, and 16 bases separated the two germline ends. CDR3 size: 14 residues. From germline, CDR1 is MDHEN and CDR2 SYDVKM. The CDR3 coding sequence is TGTGCCAGCAGGCCGAGCCGAACCCGCGAGACCCAGTACTTC. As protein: CASRPSRTRETQYF.

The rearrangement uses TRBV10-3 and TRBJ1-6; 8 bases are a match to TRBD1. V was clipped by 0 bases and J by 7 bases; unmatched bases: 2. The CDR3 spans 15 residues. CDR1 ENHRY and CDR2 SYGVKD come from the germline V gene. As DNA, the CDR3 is TGTGCCATCAGTGAGTCGACAGGGGACAATTCACCCCTCCACTTT. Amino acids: CAISESTGDNSPLHF.

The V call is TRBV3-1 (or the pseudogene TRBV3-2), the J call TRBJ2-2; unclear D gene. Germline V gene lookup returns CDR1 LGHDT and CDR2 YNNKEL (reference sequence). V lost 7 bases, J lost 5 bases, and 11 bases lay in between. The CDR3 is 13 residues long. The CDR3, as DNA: TGTGCCAGCACCCTGACTGTGACCGGGGAGCTGTTTTTT. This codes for CASTLTVTGELFF.

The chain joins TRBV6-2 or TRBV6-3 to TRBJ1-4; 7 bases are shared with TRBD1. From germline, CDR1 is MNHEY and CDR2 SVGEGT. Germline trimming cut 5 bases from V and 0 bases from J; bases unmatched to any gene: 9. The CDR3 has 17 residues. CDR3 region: CASSNPGDSTTNEKLFF. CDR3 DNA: TGTGCCAGCAGTAACCCCGGGGACAGCACAACTAATGAAAAACTGTTTTTT.

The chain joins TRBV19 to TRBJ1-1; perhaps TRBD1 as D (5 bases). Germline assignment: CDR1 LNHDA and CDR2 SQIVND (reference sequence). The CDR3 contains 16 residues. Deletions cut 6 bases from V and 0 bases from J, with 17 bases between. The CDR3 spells CASRTGGSALNTEAFF. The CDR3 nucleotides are TGTGCCAGTAGGACCGGGGGGTCCGCATTGAACACTGAAGCTTTCTTT.

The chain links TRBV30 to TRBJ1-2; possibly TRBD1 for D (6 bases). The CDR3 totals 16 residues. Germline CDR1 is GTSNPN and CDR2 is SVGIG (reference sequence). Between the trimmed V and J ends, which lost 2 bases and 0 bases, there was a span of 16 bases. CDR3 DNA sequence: TGTGCCTGGAGTCAAACAGGGATCCCCTCTAACTATGGCTACACCTTC. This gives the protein CAWSQTGIPSNYGYTF. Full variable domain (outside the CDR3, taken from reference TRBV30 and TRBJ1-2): SQTIHQWPATLVQPVGSPLSLECTVEGTSNPNLYWYRQAAGRGLQLLFYSVGIGQISSEVPQNLSASRPQDRQFILSSKKLLLSDSGFYLCAWSQTGIPSNYGYTFGSGTRLTVV.

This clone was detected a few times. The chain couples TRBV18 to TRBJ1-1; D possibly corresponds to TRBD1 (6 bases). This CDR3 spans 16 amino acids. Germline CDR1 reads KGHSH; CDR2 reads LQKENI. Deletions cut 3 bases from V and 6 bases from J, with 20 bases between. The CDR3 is CASSPPGAAAGAEAFF. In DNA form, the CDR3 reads TGTGCCAGCTCACCTCCGGGGGCGGCCGCTGGGGCTGAAGCTTTCTTT.

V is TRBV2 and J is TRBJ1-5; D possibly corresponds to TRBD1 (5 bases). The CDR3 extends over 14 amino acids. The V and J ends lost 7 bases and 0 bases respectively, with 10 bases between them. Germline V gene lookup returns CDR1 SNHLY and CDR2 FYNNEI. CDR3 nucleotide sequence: TGTGCCAGCACCCGACAGACTAGCAATCAGCCCCAGCATTTT. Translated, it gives CASTRQTSNQPQHF.

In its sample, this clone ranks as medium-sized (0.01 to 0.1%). CDR3 sequence reads: CAWRGLAGAHTGELFF. The CDR3 coding sequence is TGTGCCTGGAGGGGACTAGCGGGAGCCCACACCGGGGAGCTGTTTTTT. The chain is built from TRBV30 and TRBJ2-2; 14 bases are shared with TRBD2. With 3 bases clipped from V and 3 bases from J, the junction kept 3 bases outside the gene matches. Germline lookup yields CDR1 GTSNPN and CDR2 SVGIG (reference sequence). This CDR3 is built from 16 residues.

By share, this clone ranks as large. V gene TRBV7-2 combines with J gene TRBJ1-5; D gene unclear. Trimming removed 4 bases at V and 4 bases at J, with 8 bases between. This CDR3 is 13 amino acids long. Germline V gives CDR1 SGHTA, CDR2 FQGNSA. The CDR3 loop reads CASSSDLNQPQHF. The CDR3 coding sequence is TGTGCCAGCAGCTCGGATCTGAATCAGCCCCAGCATTTT. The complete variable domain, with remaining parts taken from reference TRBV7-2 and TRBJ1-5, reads GAGVSQSPSNKVTEKGKDVELRCDPISGHTALYWYRQSLGQGLEFLIYFQGNSAPDKSGLPSDRFSAERTGGSVSTLTIQRTQQEDSAVYLCASSSDLNQPQHFGDGTRLSIL.

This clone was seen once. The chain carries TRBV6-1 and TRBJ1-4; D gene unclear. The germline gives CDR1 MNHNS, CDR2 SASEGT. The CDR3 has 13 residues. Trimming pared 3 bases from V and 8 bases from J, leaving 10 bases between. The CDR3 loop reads CASSESGREKLFF. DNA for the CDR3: TGTGCCAGCAGTGAGTCCGGGCGGGAAAAACTGTTTTTT.

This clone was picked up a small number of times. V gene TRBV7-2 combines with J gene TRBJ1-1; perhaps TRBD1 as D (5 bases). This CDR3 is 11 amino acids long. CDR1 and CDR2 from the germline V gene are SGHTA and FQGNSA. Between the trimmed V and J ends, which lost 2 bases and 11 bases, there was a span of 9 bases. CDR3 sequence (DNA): TGTGCCAGCAGCTTACCCGGGGGGGCTTTCTTT. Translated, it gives CASSLPGGAFF.

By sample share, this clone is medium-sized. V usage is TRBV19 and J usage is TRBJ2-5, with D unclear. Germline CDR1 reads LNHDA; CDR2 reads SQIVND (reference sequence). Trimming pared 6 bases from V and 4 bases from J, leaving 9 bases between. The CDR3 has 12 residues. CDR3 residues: CASRRKGETQYF. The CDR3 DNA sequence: TGTGCCAGTAGGCGAAAGGGAGAGACCCAGTACTTC.

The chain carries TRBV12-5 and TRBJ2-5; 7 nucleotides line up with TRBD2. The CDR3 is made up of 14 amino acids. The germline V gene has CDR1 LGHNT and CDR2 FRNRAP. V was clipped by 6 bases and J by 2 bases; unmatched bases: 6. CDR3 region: CASGAGLLQETQYF. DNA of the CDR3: TGTGCTAGTGGAGCGGGACTGTTACAAGAGACCCAGTACTTC. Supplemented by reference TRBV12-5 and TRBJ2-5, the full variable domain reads DARVTQTPRHKVTEMGQEVTMRCQPILGHNTVFWYRQTMMQGLELLAYFRNRAPLDDSGMPKDRFSAEMPDATLATLKIQPSEPRDSAVYFCASGAGLLQETQYFGPGTRLLVL.

CDR3 bases: TGTGCCAGCAGTCCGGGACAGATTAATGAAAAACTGTTTTTT. Residues: CASSPGQINEKLFF. The V call is TRBV28, the J call TRBJ1-4; 7 bases fit TRBD1. The CDR3 is 14 residues long. Trimming removed 5 bases from V and 4 bases from J; junction bases left unmatched: 4. The germline CDR1 and CDR2 sequences are MDHEN and SYDVKM.

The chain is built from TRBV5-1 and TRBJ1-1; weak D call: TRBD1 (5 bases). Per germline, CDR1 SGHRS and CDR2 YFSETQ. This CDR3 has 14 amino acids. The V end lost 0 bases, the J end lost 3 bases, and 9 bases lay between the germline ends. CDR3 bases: TGCGCCAGCAGCTTGGCGACAGACTACACTGAAGCTTTCTTT. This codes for CASSLATDYTEAFF.

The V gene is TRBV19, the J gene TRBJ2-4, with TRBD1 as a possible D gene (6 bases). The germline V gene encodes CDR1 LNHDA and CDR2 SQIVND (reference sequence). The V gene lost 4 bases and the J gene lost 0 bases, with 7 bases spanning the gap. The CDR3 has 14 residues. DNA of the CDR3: TGTGCCAGTAGTACGGACAGAGCCAAAAACATTCAGTACTTC. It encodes CASSTDRAKNIQYF.

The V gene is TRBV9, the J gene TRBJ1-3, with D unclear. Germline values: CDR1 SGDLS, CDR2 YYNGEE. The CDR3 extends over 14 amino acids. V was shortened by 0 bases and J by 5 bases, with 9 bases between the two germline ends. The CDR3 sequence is CASSVEVGRNTIYF. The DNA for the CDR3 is TGTGCCAGCAGCGTAGAGGTGGGGAGAAACACCATATATTTT.

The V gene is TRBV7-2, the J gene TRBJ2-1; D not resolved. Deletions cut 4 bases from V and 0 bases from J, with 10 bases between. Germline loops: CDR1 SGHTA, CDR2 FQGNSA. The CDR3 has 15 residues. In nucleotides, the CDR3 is TGTGCCAGCAGCTCGGACCCTAACTCCTACAATGAGCAGTTCTTC. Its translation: CASSSDPNSYNEQFF.